This T cell receptor (beta chain) was documented in a study of blood T cell repertoires in COVID-19. On the study more broadly: Samples came from the United States, Italy and Spain, spanning acute and convalescent COVID-19. PBMCs, B-cell-depleted T cells, or T cells were the source of the cDNA or gDNA that made up the material.

Study processing details: It was from reference gene primer amplification that nucleated cell counts were estimated. Data came from immunoSEQ multiplex PCR; TCRdb stores just in-frame clones and leaves some out. The V and J calls and clone size come from that table; D and trimming were worked out from the DNA. Of around 53,000 clones listed, approximately 80% are singletons. After removal of 6 bases from V and 1 base from J, the junction contained 7 bases not matched to a gene. CDR3 size: 15 residues. The germline V gene has CDR1 MNHEY and CDR2 SVGAGI. The sequenced sample was peripheral blood. This clonotype was sampled from a man in his 70s with active or convalescent COVID-19. The rearrangement joins TRBV6-5 to TRBJ2-7; 9 bases line up with TRBD1. This CDR3 is CASRLGGTGSYEQYF. The CDR3 nucleotides are TGTGCCAGCAGATTGGGGGGGACAGGGTCCTACGAGCAGTACTTC.